This record covers a single T cell receptor beta chain. The data are from a study of blood T cell repertoires in COVID-19. Trimming cost V 1 base and J 5 bases, with 25 bases left between them. This CDR3 contains 19 residues. Germline CDR1 is SGHKS and CDR2 is YYEKEE (reference sequence). Clones were sequenced by immunoSEQ multiplex PCR, and TCRdb holds only the in-frame ones, with some missing. The table has over 200,000 clones, roughly nine tenths seen once. The TCR was taken from a woman aged 50 to 60 in a cohort exposed to, infected with or recovered from COVID-19 (not recorded which). Material for sequencing was PBMCs or T cells enriched from blood (not recorded which). The rearrangement uses TRBV5-5 and TRBJ2-1; D may be TRBD1 (7 bases). In DNA form, the CDR3 reads TGTGCCAGCAGCTTGCTAAGGACAGGCCTAGCGAGCTACCACAATGAGCAGTTCTTC. Its translation is CASSLLRTGLASYHNEQFF.